Here is one TCR beta chain with its context. The sample originates from a study of CD8+ T cells in alopecia areata. RNA extraction and reverse transcription yielded cDNA as sequencing template. The repertoire was sequenced with immunoSEQ multiplex PCR; TCRdb's copy has only in-frame clones and lacks some. The data contain a few hundred thousand clones, over 40% of them singletons. The treatment is: oral pan-JAK inhibitor, 5-10 mg twice daily. The CDR3 extends over 15 amino acids. Trimming stripped 5 bases from V and 0 bases from J, with 11 bases between. The V gene's germline CDR1 is LNHDA and CDR2 SQIVND (reference sequence).

The V call is TRBV19, the J call TRBJ1-5, with D maybe TRBD1 (6 bases). The clonotype was recovered from a human donor with alopecia areata. The input for sequencing was CD4+ T cells sorted from blood, taken around week 36, from a patient treated with tofacitinib. The CDR3 nucleotides read TGTGCCAGTAGTTGGGGGCCGAGTAGCAATCAGCCCCAGCATTTT. Translating it yields CASSWGPSSNQPQHF.